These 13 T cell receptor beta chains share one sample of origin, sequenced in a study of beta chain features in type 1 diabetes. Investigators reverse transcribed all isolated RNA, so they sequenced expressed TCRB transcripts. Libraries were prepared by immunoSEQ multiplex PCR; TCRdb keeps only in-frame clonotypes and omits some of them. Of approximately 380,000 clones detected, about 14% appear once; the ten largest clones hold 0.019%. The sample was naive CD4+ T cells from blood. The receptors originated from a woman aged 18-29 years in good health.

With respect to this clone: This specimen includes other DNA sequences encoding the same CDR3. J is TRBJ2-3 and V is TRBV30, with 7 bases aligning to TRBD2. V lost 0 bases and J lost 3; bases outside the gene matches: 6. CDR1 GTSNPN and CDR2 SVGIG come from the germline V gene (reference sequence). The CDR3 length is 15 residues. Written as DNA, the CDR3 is TGTGCCTGGAGTGTCTTGGCGGGAGTTACAGATACGCAGTATTTT. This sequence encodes CAWSVLAGVTDTQYF.

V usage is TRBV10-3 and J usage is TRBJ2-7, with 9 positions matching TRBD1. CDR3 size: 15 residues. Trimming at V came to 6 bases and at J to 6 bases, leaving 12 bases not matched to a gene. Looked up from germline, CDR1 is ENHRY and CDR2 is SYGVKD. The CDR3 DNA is TGTGCCATCAGACAACCGGGACAGGGAATGATCGAGCAGTACTTC. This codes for CAIRQPGQGMIEQYF.

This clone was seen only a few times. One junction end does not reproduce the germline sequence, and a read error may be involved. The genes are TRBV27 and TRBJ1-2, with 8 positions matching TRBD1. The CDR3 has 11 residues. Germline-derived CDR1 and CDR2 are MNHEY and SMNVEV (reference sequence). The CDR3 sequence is CASSHGGQGYF. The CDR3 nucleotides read TGTGCCAGCAGTCACGGAGGACAGGGCTACTTC.

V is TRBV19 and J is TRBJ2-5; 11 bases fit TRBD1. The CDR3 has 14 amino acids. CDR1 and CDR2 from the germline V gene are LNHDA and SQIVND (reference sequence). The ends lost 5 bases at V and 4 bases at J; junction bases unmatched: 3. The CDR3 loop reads CASSLGQGVETQYF. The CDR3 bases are TGTGCCAGTAGTTTGGGACAGGGGGTAGAGACCCAGTACTTC.

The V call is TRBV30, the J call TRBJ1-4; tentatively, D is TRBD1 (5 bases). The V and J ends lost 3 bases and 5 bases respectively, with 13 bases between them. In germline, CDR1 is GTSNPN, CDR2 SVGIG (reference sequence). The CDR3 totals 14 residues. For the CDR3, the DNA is TGTGCCTGGAGCCCCTCGACAGTGAATGAAAAACTGTTTTTT. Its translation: CAWSPSTVNEKLFF. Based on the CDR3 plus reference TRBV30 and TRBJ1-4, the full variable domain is SQTIHQWPATLVQPVGSPLSLECTVEGTSNPNLYWYRQAAGRGLQLLFYSVGIGQISSEVPQNLSASRPQDRQFILSSKKLLLSDSGFYLCAWSPSTVNEKLFFGSGTQLSVL.

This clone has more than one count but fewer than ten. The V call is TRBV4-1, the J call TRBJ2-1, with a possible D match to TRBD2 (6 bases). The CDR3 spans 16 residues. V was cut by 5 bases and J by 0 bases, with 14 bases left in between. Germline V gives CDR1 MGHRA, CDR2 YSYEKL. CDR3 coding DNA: TGCGCCAGCAGCGCGGGGTCATTTGCCTCCTACAATGAGCAGTTCTTC. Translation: CASSAGSFASYNEQFF.

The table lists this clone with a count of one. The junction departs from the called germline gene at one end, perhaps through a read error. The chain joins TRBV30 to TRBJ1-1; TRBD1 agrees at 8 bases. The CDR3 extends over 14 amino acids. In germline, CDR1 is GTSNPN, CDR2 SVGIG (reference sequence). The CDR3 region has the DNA TGTACCTGGAGCGCAGGGGGCGCAGGTACTGAAGCTTTCTTT. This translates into CTWSAGGAGTEAFF.

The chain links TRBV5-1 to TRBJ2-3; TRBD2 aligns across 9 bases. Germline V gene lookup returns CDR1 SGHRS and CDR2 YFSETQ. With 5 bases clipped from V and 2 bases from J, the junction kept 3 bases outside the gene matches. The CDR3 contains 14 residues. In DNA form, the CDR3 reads TGCGCCAGCAGAGGACTAGCGCACACAGATACGCAGTATTTT. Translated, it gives CASRGLAHTDTQYF.

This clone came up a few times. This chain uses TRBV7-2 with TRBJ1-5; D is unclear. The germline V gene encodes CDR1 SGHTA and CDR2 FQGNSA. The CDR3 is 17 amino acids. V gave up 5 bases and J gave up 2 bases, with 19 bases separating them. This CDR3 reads CASSRVEAGIGNQPQHF. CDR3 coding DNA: TGTGCCAGCAGCCGAGTCGAGGCCGGTATCGGCAATCAGCCCCAGCATTTT.

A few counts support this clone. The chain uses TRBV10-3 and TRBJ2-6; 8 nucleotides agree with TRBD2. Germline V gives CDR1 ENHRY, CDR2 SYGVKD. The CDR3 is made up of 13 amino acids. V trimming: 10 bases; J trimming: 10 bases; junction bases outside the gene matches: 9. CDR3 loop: CATRGGVGNVLTF. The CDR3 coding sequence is TGTGCCACCCGGGGGGGGGTCGGGAACGTCCTGACTTTC.

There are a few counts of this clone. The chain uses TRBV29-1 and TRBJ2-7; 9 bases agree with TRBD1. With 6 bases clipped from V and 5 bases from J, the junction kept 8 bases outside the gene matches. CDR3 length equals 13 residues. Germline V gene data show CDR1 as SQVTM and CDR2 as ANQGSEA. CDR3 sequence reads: CSVLQGAADEQYF. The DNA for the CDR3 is TGCAGCGTCTTACAGGGGGCCGCGGACGAGCAGTACTTC.

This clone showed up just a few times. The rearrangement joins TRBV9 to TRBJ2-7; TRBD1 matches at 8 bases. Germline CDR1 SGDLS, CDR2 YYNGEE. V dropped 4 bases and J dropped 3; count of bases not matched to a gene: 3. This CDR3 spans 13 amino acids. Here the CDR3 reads CASSKGQGYEQYF. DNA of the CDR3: TGTGCCAGCAGCAAAGGACAGGGCTACGAGCAGTACTTC.

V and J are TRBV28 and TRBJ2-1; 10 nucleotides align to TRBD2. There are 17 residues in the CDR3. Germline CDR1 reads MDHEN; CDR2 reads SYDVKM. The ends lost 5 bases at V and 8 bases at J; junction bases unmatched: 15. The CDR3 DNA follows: TGTGCCAGCAGTCTATTCCAAAGCGGGAGGGCCGGAGATGAGCAGTTCTTC. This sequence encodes CASSLFQSGRAGDEQFF.